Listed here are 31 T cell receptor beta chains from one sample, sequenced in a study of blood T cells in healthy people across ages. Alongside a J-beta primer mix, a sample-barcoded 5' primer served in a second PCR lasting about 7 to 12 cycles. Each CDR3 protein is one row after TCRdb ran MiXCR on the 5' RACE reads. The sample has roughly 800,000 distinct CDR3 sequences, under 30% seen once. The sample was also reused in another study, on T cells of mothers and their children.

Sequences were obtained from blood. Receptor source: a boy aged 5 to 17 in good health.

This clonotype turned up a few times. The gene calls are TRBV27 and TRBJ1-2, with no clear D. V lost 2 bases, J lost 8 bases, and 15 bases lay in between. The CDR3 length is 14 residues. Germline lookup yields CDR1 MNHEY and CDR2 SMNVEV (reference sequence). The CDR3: CASSLRAEGRGYTF. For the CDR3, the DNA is TGTGCCAGCAGTTTAAGGGCAGAAGGTCGCGGCTACACCTTC.

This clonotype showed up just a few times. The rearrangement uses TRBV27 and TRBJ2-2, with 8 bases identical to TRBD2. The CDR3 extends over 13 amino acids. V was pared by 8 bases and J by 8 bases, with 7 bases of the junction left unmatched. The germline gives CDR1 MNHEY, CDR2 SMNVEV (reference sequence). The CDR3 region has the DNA TGTGCCAGCTGGGTGCCGGGAGGGGGGGAGCTGTTTTTT. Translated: CASWVPGGGELFF.

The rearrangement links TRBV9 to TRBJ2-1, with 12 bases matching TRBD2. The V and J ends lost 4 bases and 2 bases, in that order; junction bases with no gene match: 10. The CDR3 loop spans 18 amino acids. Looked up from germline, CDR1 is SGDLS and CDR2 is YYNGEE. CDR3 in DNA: TGTGCCAGCAGCATAAACCCCCTAGCGGGGGGGGCCTACAATGAGCAGTTCTTC. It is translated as CASSINPLAGGAYNEQFF.

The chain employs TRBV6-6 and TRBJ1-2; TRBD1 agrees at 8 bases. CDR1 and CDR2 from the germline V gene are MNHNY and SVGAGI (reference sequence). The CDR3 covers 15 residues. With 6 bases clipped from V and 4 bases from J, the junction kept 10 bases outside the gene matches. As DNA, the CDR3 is TGTGCCAGCAGGACCGAAGACAGGGGTACCTATGGCTACACCTTC. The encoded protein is CASRTEDRGTYGYTF.

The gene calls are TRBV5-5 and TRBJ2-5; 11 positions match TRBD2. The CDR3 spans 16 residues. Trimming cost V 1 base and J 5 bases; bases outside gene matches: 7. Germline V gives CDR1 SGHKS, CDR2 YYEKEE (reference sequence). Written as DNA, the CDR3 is TGTGCCAGCAGCTTGATGCTAGCGGGGGGTCAGGAGACCCAGTACTTC. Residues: CASSLMLAGGQETQYF.

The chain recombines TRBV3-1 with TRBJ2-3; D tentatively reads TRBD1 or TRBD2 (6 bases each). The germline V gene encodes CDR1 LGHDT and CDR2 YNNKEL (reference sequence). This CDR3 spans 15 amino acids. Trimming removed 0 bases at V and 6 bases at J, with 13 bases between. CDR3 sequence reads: CASSQETGARDTQYF. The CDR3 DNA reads TGTGCCAGCAGCCAAGAAACGGGGGCTCGGGATACGCAGTATTTT.

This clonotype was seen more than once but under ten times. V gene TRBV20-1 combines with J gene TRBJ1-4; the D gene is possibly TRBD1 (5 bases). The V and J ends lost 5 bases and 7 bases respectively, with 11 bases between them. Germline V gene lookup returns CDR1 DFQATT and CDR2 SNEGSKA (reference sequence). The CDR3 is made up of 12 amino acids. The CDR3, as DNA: TGCAGTGCTCCTGGGACCAGTGAAAAACTGTTTTTT. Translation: CSAPGTSEKLFF.

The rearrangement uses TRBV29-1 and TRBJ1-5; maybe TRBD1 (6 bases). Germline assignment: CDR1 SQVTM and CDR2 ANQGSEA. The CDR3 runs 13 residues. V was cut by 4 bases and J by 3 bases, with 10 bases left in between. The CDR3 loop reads CSVAGAFNQPQHF. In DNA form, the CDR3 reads TGCAGCGTTGCAGGGGCCTTCAATCAGCCCCAGCATTTT.

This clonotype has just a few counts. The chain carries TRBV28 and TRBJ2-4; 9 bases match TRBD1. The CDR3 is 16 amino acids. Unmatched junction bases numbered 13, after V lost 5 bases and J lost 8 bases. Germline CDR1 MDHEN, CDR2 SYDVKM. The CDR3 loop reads CASSLTGGAREDIQYF. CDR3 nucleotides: TGTGCCAGCAGTCTTACAGGGGGCGCCCGGGAGGACATTCAGTACTTC.

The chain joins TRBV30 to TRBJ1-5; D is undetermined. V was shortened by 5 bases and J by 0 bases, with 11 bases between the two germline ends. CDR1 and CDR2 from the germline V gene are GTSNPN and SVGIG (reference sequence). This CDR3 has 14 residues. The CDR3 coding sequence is TGTGCCTGGGGTCGCGCCGGTAGCAATCAGCCCCAGCATTTT. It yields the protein CAWGRAGSNQPQHF.

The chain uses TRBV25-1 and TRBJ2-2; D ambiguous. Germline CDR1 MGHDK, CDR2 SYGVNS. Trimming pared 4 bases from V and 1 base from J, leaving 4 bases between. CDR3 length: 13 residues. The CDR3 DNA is TGTGCCAGCAGTGCAGAGAACACCGGGGAGCTGTTTTTT. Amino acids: CASSAENTGELFF.

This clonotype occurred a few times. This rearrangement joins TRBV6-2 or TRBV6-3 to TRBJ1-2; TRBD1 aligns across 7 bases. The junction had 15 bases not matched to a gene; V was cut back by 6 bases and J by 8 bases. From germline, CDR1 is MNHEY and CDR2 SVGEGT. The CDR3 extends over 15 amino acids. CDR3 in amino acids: CASSPPGQLFFGYTF. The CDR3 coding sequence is TGTGCCAGCAGCCCACCGGGACAGCTTTTCTTCGGCTACACCTTC.

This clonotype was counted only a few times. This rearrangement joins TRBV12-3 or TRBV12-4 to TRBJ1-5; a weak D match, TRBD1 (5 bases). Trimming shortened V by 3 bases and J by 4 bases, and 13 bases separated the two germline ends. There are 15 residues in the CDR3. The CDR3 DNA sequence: TGTGCCAGCAGTTTTGGGGGGGTTGCAAATCAGCCCCAGCATTTT. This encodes CASSFGGVANQPQHF.

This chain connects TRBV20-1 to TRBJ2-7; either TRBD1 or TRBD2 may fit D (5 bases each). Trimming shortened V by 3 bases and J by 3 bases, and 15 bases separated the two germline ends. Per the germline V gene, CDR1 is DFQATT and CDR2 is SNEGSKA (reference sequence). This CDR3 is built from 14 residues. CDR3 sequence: CSASRGLQFYEQYF. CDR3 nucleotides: TGCAGTGCTAGCCGGGGCTTACAGTTCTACGAGCAGTACTTC.

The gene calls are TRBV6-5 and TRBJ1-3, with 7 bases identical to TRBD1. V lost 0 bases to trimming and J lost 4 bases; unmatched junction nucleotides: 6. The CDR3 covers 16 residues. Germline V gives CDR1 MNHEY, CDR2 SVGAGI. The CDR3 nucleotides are TGTGCCAGCAGTTACTCGGACAGGCCCTCCGGAAACACCATATATTTT. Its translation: CASSYSDRPSGNTIYF.

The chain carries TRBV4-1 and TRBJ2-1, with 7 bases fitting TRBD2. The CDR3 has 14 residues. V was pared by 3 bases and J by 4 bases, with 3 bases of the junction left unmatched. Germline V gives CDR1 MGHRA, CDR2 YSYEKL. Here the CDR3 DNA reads TGCGCCAGCAGCCACCAACTAGCGTACAATGAGCAGTTCTTC. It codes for CASSHQLAYNEQFF.

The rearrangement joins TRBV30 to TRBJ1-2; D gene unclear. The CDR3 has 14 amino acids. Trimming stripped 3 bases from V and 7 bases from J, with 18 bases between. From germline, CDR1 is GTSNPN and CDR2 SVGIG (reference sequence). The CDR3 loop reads CAWSRSGVLAGYTF. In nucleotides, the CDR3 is TGTGCCTGGAGCCGTAGTGGGGTTCTCGCTGGCTACACCTTC.

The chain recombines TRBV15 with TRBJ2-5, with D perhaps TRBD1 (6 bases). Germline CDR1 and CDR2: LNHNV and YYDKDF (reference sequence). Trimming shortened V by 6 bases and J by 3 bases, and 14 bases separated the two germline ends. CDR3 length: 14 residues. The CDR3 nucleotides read TGTGCCACCAGTGTCCGGGACACAGAAGAGACCCAGTACTTC. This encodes CATSVRDTEETQYF.

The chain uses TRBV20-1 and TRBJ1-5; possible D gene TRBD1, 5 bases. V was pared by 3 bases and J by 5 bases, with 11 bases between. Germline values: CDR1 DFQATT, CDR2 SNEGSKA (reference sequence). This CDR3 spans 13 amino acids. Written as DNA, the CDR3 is TGCAGTGCTAGGGTACAGGAGGATCAGCCCCAGCATTTT. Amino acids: CSARVQEDQPQHF.

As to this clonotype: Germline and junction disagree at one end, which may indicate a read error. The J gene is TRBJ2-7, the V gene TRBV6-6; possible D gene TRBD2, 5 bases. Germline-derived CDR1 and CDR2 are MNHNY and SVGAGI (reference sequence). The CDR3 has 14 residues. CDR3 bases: TGTACCAGCAGTTACTCTCCCGGGATCTACGAGCAGTACTTC. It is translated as CTSSYSPGIYEQYF.

The CDR3 spells CSGAGLAGRPQETQYF. In nucleotides, the CDR3 is TGCAGCGGCGCGGGACTAGCGGGCCGCCCCCAAGAGACCCAGTACTTC. This chain uses TRBV29-1 with TRBJ2-5; 12 nucleotides agree with TRBD2. CDR3 size: 16 residues. The V segment lost 7 bases and the J segment 1 base; nucleotides outside the gene matches: 10. CDR1 is SQVTM, CDR2 ANQGSEA, per germline.

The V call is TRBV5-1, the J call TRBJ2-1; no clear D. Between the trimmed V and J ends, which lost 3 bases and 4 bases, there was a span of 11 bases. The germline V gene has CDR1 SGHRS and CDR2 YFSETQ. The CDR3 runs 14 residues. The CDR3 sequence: CASSSPDVYNEQFF. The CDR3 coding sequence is TGCGCCAGCAGCTCCCCCGACGTATACAATGAGCAGTTCTTC.

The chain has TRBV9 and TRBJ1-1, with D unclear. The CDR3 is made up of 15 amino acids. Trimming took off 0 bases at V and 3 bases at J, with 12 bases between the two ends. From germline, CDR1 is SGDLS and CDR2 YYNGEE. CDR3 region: CASSVEPVDYTEAFF. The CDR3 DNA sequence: TGTGCCAGCAGCGTAGAGCCCGTTGATTACACTGAAGCTTTCTTT.

CDR3 loop: CASSGQGISETQYF. DNA for the CDR3: TGTGCCAGCAGCGGACAGGGAATAAGTGAGACCCAGTACTTC. The rearrangement joins TRBV11-2 to TRBJ2-5; 8 bases agree with TRBD1. The CDR3 loop spans 14 amino acids. Per germline, CDR1 SGHAT and CDR2 FQNNGV. V lost 5 bases, J lost 5 bases, and 7 bases stayed unmatched.

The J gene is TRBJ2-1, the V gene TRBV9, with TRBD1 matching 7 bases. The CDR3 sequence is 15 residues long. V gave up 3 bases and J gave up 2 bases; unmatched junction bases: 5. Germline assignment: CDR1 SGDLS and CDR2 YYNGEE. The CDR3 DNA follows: TGTGCCAGCAGCGCCAGGACAGGAGCCTACAATGAGCAGTTCTTC. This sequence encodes CASSARTGAYNEQFF. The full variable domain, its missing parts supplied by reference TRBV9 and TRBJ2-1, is DSGVTQTPKHLITATGQRVTLRCSPRSGDLSVYWYQQSLDQGLQFLIQYYNGEERAKGNILERFSAQQFPDLHSELNLSSLELGDSALYFCASSARTGAYNEQFFGPGTRLTVL.

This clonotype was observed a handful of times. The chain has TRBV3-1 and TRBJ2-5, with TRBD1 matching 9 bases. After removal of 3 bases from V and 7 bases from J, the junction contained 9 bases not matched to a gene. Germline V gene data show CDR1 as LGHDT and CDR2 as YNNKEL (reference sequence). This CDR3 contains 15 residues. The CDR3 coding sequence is TGTGCCAGCAGCCAGTGGGACAGGGAGGGGGGGACCCAGTACTTC. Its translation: CASSQWDREGGTQYF.

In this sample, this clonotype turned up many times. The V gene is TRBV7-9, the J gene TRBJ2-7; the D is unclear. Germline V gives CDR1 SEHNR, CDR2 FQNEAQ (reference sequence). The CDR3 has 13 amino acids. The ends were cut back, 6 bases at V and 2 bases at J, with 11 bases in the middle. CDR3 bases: TGTGCCAGCAGTCCCGGCAGCCCCTACGAGCAGTACTTC. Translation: CASSPGSPYEQYF.

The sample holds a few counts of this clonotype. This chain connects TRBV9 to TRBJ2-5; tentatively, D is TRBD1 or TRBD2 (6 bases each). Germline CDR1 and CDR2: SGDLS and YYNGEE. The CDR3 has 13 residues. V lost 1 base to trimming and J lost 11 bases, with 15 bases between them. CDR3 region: CASSVTPGEEQYF. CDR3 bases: TGTGCCAGCAGCGTAACCCCAGGGGAGGAGCAGTACTTC.

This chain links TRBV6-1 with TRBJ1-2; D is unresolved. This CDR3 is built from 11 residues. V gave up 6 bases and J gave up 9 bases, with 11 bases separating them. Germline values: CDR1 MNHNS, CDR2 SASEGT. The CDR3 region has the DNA TGTGCCAGCAGGGAACAAGAGAGCTACACCTTC. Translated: CASREQESYTF.

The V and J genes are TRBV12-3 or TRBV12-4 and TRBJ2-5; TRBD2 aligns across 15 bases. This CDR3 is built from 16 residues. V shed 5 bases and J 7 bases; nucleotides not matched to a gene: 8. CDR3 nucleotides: TGTGCCAGCAGTCCCCGGACTAGCGGGGGGGAGGGGACCCAGTACTTC. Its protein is CASSPRTSGGEGTQYF.

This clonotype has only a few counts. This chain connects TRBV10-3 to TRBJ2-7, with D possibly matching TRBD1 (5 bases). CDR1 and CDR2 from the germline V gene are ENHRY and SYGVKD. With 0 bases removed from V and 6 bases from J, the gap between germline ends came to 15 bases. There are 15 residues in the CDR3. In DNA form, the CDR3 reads TGTGCCATCAGTGAGTCGTACCCAGGGATTAGCGAGCAGTACTTC. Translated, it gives CAISESYPGISEQYF.